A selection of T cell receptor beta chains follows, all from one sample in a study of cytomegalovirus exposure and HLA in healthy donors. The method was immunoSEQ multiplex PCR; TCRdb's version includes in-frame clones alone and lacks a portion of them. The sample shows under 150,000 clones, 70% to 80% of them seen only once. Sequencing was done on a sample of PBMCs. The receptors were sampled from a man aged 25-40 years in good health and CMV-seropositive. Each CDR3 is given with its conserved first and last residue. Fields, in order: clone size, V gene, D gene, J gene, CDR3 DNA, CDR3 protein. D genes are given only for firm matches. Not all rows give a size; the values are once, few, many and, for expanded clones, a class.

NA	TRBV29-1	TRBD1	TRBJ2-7	TGCAGCGGAGGGGGCCCGCTCTCCTACGAGCAGTACTTC	CSGGGPLSYEQYF
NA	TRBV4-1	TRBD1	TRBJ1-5	TGCGCCAGCAGCCAAAGGACAGGGACGAGCAATCAGCCCCAGCATTTT	CASSQRTGTSNQPQHF
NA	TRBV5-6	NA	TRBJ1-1	TGTGCCAGCAGCTTATCCCGGGACACTGAAGCTTTCTTT	CASSLSRDTEAFF
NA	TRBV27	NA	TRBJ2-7	TGTGCCAGCAGTTTAAGAGGTCACGTTTACGAGCAGTACTTC	CASSLRGHVYEQYF
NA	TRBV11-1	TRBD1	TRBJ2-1	TGTGCCAGCAGCTTGACAGGGGGGGCAGGGCGAAAGCAGTTCTTC	CASSLTGGAGRKQFF
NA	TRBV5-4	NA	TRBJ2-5	TGTGCCAGCAGCTCTCAAACAGGGGAGACCCAGTACTTC	CASSSQTGETQYF
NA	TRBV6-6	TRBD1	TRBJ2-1	TGTGCCAGCAGTTCGGACAGGGCCATGTACAATGAGCAGTTCTTC	CASSSDRAMYNEQFF
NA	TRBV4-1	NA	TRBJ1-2	TGCGCCAGCAGCCAAATTCACGGGAATCCAAGACCCCTTAACTATGGCTACACCTTC	CASSQIHGNPRPLNYGYTF
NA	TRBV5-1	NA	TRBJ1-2	TGCGCCAGCAGCTTGGCCAGGGGCGTCGAGGGCTACACCTTC	CASSLARGVEGYTF
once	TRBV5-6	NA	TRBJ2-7	TGTGCCAGCCAGGATGGACACAGAATCCAGTACTTC	CASQDGHRIQYF
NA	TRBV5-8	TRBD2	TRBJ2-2	TGTGCCAGCAGATCGCTAGCGGGGGCCCCCGGGGAGCTGTTTTTT	CASRSLAGAPGELFF
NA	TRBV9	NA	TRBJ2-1	TGTGCCAGCAGCGTGGTCGGACACCTTTACAATGAGCAGTTCTTC	CASSVVGHLYNEQFF
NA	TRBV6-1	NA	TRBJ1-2	TGTGCCGGACGACAGGCCCTTAACTATGGCTACACCTTC	CAGRQALNYGYTF
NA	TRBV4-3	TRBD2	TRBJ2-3	TGCGCCAGCAGCCAGGCGGGGGGTCAAGATACGCAGTATTTT	CASSQAGGQDTQYF
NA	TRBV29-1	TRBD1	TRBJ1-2	TGCAGCGTTAAGGGGGCAGTGCGAAACTATGGCTACACCTTC	CSVKGAVRNYGYTF
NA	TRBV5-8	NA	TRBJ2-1	TGTGCCAGCAGCAGGACTAATTACAATGAGCAGTTCTTC	CASSRTNYNEQFF
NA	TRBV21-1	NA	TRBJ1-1	TGTGCCAGCAGCCCCGGACAGGGGGCGCAGATTCGGCCTGAAGCTTTCTTT	CASSPGQGAQIRPEAFF
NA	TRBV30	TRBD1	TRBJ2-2	TGTGCCTGCCCACTGATACCGACAGGGGGGACCGGGGAGCTGTTTTTT	CACPLIPTGGTGELFF
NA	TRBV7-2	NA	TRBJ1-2	TGTGCCAGCAGCTTCCGGGGAGACCTGAACTATGGCTACACCTTC	CASSFRGDLNYGYTF
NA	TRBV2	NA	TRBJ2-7	TGTGCCAGCAGAAACAGGGACTACGAGCAGTACTTC	CASRNRDYEQYF
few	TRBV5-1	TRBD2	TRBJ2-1	TGCGCCAGCAGCTCCGCGGGACTAGCATCCCACAATGAGCAGTTCTTC	CASSSAGLASHNEQFF
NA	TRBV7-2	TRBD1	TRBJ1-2	TGTGCCAGCAGCCCCGGACAGGCCCACTATGGCTACACCTTC	CASSPGQAHYGYTF
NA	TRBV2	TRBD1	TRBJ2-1	TGTGCCAGCAGTGAAAGGGGGCGTGGGTACAGTGAGCAGTTCTTC	CASSERGRGYSEQFF
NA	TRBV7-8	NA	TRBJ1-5	TGTGCCAGCAGCTTAGCATTCCGGGACATTACCGCTAGCAATCAGCCCCAGCATTTT	CASSLAFRDITASNQPQHF
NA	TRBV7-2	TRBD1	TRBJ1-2	TGTGCCAGCAGCGGATATGAGACAGGGGAGGGGGGCTACACCTTC	CASSGYETGEGGYTF
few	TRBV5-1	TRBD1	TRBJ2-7	TGCGCCAGCAGCTGGGGACAGGGGATCTACGAGCAGTACTTC	CASSWGQGIYEQYF
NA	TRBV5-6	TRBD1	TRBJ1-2	TGTGCCAGCAGCGCGGGGACAGCTAACTATGGCTACACCTTC	CASSAGTANYGYTF
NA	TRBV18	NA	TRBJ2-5	TGTGCCAGCTCACCACGTGCGGCGGCCCAAGAGACCCAGTACTTC	CASSPRAAAQETQYF
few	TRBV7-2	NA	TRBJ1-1	TGTGCCAGCAGCCCGGGGGTCTGGACTGAAGCTTTCTTT	CASSPGVWTEAFF
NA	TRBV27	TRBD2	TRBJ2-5	TGTGCCAGCAGTCCCCCGGGGGGAGAGACCCAGTACTTC	CASSPPGGETQYF
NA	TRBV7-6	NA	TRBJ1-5	TGTGCCAGCAGCTTAGCGGGAGGGAACCAGCCCCAGCATTTT	CASSLAGGNQPQHF
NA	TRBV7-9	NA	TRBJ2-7	TGTTCCAGCAGCCACGAGAAAGACAGCTCGAGCTCCTACGAGCAGTACTTC	CSSSHEKDSSSSYEQYF
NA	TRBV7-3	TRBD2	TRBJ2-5	TGTGCCAGCAGCTTAACGGTGGCTAGCGGGGATCAAGAGACCCAGTACTTC	CASSLTVASGDQETQYF
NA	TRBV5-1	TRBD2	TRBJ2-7	TGCGCCAGCAGCCCTCAGCCGGCGGGGGGCGCGGGAGAGCAGTACTTC	CASSPQPAGGAGEQYF
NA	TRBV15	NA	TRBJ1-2	TGTGCCACCAGCAGAGAGAGCTATGGCTACACCTTC	CATSRESYGYTF
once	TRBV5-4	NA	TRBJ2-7	TGTGCCAGCAGTGACCGGGACTCCTACGAGCAGTACTTC	CASSDRDSYEQYF
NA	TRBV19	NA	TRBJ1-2	TGTGCCACTGAGGTGTCCCCCTATGGCTACACCTTC	CATEVSPYGYTF
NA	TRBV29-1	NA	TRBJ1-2	TGCAGCGTTGAACCCGGACTTAACTATGGCTACACCTTC	CSVEPGLNYGYTF
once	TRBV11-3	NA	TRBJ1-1	TGTGCCAGCAGCCGTCCGGGGGGCACTGAAGCTTTCTTT	CASSRPGGTEAFF
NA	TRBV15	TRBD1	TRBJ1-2	TGTGCCACCAGCAGAGAGCTCGTTTGGACAGGGCGAGGCTACACCTTC	CATSRELVWTGRGYTF
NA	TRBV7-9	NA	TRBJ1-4	TGTGCCAGCAGCATACGACAGTTAGGGGAAAAACTGTTTTTT	CASSIRQLGEKLFF
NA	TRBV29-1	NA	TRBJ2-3	TGCAGCGGAACAGGGGGGGGCACAGATACGCAGTATTTT	CSGTGGGTDTQYF
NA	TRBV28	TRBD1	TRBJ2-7	TGTGCCAGCAGACCAATCGGACAGGGGAGCTACGAGCAGTACTTC	CASRPIGQGSYEQYF
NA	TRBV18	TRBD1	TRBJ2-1	TGTGCCAGCTCACCGGGACAGGGGGCCGTTGAGCAGTTCTTC	CASSPGQGAVEQFF
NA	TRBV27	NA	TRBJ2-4	TGTGCCAGCAGGGATATACAGGGTACCAAAAACATTCAGTACTTC	CASRDIQGTKNIQYF
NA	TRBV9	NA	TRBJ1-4	TGTGCCAGCAGCGCCTTACAGGGAACTAATGAAAAACTGTTTTTT	CASSALQGTNEKLFF
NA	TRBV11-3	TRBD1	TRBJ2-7	TGCGCCAGCAGCTTCGACAGGGATTCCTACGAGCAGTACTTC	CASSFDRDSYEQYF
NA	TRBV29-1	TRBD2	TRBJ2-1	TGCAGCGTTGAAGACCTAGCGGGAGTAATCACGTATGAGCAGTTCTTC	CSVEDLAGVITYEQFF
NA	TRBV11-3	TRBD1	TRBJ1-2	TGTGCCAGCAGCTCGACAGGGCCCTATGGCTACACCTTC	CASSSTGPYGYTF